This TCR beta chain was profiled in a study of blood T cell repertoires in COVID-19. The CDR3 is made up of 16 amino acids. Trimming removed 2 bases from V and 4 bases from J; junction bases left unmatched: 9. Germline CDR1 SGHDT, CDR2 YYEEEE. Only in-frame clones appear in the TCRdb table, and some are missing; sequencing was by immunoSEQ multiplex PCR. Of approximately 300,000 clones in the sample, 65% to 90% were seen once. Two negative PCRs, clearance, or symptom resolution were required of recovered Cohort 3 donors. The chain is built from TRBV5-6 and TRBJ1-2; 9 bases map to TRBD1. Sequencing was carried out using PBMCs or T cells enriched from blood (not recorded which). The source of this sequence is a man in his thirties or forties who had recovered from COVID-19. The CDR3 region has the DNA TGTGCCAGCAGCTTACTACCGGGACAGGGTGGCTATGGCTACACCTTC. Translating it yields CASSLLPGQGGYGYTF.